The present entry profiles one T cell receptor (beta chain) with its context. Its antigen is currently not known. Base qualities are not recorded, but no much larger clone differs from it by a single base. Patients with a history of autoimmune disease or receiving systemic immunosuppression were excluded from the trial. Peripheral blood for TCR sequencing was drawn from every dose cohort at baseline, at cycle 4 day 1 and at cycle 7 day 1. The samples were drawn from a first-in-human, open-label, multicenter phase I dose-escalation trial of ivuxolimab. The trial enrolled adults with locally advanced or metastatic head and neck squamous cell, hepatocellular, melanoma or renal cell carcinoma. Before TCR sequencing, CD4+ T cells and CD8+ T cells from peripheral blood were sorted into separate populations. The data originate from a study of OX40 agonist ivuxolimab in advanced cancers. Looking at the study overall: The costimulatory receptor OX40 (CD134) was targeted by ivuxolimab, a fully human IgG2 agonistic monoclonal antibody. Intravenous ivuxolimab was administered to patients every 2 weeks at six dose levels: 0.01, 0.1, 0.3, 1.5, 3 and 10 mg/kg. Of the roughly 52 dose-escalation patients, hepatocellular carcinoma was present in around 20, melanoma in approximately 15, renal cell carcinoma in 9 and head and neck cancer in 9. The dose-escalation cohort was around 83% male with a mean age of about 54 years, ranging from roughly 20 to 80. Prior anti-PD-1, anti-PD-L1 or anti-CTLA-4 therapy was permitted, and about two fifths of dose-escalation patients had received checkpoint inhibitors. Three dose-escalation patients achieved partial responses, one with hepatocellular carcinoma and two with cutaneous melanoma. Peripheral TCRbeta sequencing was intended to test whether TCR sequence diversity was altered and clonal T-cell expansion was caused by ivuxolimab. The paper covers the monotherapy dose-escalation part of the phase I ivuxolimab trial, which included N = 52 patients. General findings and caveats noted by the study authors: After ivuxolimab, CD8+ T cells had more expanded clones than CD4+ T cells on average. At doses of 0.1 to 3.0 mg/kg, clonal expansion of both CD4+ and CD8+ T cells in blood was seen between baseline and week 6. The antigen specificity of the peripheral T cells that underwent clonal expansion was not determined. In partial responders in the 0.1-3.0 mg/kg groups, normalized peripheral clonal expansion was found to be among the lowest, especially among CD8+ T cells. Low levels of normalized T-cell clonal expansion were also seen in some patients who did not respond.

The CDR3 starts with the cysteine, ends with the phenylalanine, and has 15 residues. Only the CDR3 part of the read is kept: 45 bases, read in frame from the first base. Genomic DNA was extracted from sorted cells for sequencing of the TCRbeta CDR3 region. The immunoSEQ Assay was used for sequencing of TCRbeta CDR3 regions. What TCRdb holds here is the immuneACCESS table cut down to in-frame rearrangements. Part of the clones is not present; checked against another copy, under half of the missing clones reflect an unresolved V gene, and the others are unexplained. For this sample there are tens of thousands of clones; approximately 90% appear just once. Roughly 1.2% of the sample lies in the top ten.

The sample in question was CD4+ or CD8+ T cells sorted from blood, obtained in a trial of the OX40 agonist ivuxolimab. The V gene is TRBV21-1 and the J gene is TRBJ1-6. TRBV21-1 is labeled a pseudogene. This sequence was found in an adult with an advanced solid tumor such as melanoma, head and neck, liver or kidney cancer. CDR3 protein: CASSKRGPVNSPLHF. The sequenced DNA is TGTGCCAGCAGCAAACGGGGACCCGTTAATTCACCCCTCCACTTT.